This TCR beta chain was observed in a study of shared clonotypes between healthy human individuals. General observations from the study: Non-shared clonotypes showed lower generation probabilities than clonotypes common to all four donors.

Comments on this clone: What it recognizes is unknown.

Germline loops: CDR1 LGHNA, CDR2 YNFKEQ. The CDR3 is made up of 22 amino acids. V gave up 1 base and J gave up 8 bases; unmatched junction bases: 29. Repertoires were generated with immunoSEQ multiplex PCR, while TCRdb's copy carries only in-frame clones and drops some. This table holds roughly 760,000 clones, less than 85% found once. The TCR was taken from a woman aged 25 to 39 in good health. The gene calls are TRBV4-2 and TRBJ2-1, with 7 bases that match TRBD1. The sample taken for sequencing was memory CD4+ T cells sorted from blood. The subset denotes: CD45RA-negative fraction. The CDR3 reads CASSQVLGWTGPFQAPRDEQFF. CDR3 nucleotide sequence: TGTGCCAGCAGCCAAGTCTTAGGTTGGACAGGCCCGTTTCAAGCACCAAGGGATGAGCAGTTCTTC.